Listed here is a single TCR beta chain. Its antigen remains unknown. This sample was taken from a study of CXCR3-negative and CXCR3-positive naive CD8 T cells. At the level of the study: Libraries each contributed about 1.5 +/- 0.3 million TRB reads, for roughly 140 million in total. Study-wide points: Memory, not naive, CXCR3-negative and CXCR3-positive cells differed in TRBV-TRBJ usage. Hydrophobicity of TRB CDR3s was greater in CXCR3-positive naive cells than in CXCR3-negative naive cells.

UMI-labeled TRB cDNA libraries were prepared by 5' RACE. One entry per CDR3 protein, without DNA, is what TCRdb gives after re-calling the 5' RACE reads. The listing contains some 150,000 distinct CDR3 sequences. In triplicate, each CD8+ T cell subset was sorted at under 350,000 cells per replicate. Germline V gene sequence: CDR1 SGHKS, CDR2 YYEKEE (reference sequence). The CDR3 is 14 amino acids. The material sequenced was naive CXCR3+ CD8+ T cells from blood. Subset denoted: CD45RO-CCR7+CD27+CD95- naive CD8+ T cells expressing CXCR3 (TNR3+). The V gene is TRBV5-5, the J gene TRBJ1-1; checking the TCRdb D call of TRBD1 is not possible without DNA. This clonotype originated in a human donor in good health. Some clones in this sample may be carry-over from other donors' samples. The CDR3 sequence is CASSTDRRRTEAFF.